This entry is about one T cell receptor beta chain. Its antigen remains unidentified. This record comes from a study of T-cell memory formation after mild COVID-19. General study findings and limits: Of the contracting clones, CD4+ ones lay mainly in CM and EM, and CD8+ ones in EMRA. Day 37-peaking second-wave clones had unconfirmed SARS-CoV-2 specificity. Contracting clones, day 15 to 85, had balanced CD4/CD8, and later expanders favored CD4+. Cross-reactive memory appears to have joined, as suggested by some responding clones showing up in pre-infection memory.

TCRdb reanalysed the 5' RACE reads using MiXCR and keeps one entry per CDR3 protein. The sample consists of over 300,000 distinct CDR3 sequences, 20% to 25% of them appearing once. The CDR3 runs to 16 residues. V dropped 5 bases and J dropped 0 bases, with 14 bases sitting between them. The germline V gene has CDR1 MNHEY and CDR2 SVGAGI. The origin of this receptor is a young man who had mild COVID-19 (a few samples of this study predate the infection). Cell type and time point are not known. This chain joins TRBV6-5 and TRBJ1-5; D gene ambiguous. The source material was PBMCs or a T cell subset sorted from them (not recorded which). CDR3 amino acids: CASSRYPPDSNQPQHF. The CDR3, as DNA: TGTGCCAGCAGTCGCTACCCACCAGATAGCAATCAGCCCCAGCATTTT.